This TCR beta chain was retrieved from a study of T cell responses to AZD1222 COVID-19 vaccine. Sequencing was performed with immunoSEQ multiplex PCR; in TCRdb, only in-frame clones are kept and a portion is missing. The sample carries 110,000 or so clones, around nine tenths recorded once. On this clone: Its cognate antigen is unknown.

Study outcomes and limitations: A reported finding is that nearly half of spike-specific TCRs target unmutated variant regions. In a largely white British group with more females than males, clonal diversity was possibly underestimated. Seropositive status at baseline applied to only 5 to 7 AZD1222 recipients. Researchers took repertoire samples only after the peak T cell response had come.

The source is an adult in good health. This material consisted of peripheral blood, taken on day 0 of AZD1222 vaccination.

The CDR3 is CASSGGAGNRVEGYTF. CDR3 coding DNA: TGTGCCAGCAGCGGAGGGGCGGGGAACAGGGTCGAGGGCTACACCTTC. The chain has TRBV5-4 and TRBJ1-2; possibly TRBD1 for D (6 bases). CDR1 is SGHNT, CDR2 YYREEE, per germline (reference sequence). Trimming removed 4 bases at V and 8 bases at J, with 24 bases between. This CDR3 contains 16 residues.